What follows are 3 T cell receptor beta chains derived from one specimen sequenced in a study of T cell responses to AZD1222 COVID-19 vaccine (dated by TCRdb to the early 2020s). What the time point label conveys for this sample: baseline before first vaccination. Library preparation employed the immunoSEQ multiplex PCR assay. Drawn from immuneACCESS, this table holds only the in-frame rearrangements with V and J called that TCRdb kept. Clones are partly lost; checked studies trace under half to an unresolved V gene and leave the rest unexplained. This sample lists approximately 150,000 clones; approximately 90% were detected once. The leading ten clones occupy 1.3% of the sample. The sample in question was peripheral blood, obtained on day 0 of AZD1222 vaccination. These receptors all come from an adult in good health.

This chain joins TRBV28 and TRBJ2-6; D remains unclear. Per germline, CDR1 MDHEN and CDR2 SYDVKM. Trimming cost V 3 bases and J 2 bases, with 11 bases left between them. The CDR3 contains 16 residues. The CDR3 sequence: CASSFPRVPGANVLTF. CDR3 nucleotide sequence: TGTGCCAGCAGTTTCCCTAGGGTACCTGGGGCCAACGTCCTGACTTTC.

The chain combines TRBV25-1 with TRBJ2-5; maybe TRBD1 (5 bases). The CDR3 loop spans 16 amino acids. Trimming pared 9 bases from V and 4 bases from J, leaving 24 bases between. CDR1 and CDR2 (germline): MGHDK, SYGVNS. CDR3: CASIGSGREFGETQYF. The CDR3 DNA reads TGTGCCAGTATCGGCTCAGGCAGGGAATTCGGAGAGACCCAGTACTTC.

The J gene is TRBJ1-1, the V gene TRBV4-3; D gene ambiguous. The ends were cut back, 5 bases at V and 0 bases at J, with 10 bases in the middle. The germline gives CDR1 LGHNA, CDR2 YSLEER. This CDR3 has 14 residues. The CDR3 loop is CASSKSKMNTEAFF. The CDR3 coding sequence is TGCGCCAGCAGCAAGTCAAAGATGAACACTGAAGCTTTCTTT.